This section outlines one T cell receptor beta chain sequence together with its context. Measured with immunoSEQ multiplex PCR; TCRdb has only the in-frame clones, and not every one. This table has 110,000 or so clones, 70% to 80% appearing once. The source of the sample is a study of blood T cell repertoires in COVID-19. The V end lost 2 bases, the J end lost 5 bases, and 15 bases lay between the germline ends. This CDR3 contains 15 residues. Germline assignment: CDR1 SGHTA and CDR2 FQGNSA. V usage is TRBV7-2 and J usage is TRBJ2-5, with D maybe TRBD2 (5 bases). Sequenced input: peripheral blood. The sequence was collected from a man between 65 and 85 years old with acute or convalescent COVID-19. The CDR3 sequence is CASSLSRGSWETQYF. Here the CDR3 DNA reads TGTGCCAGCAGCTTAAGTCGGGGTAGTTGGGAGACCCAGTACTTC.